The rows below give T cell receptor beta chains drawn from one sample of a study of T cells after posttransplantation cyclophosphamide. Produced via immunoSEQ multiplex PCR; TCRdb's table is partial and in-frame only. The sample includes about 20,000 clones, 95% to 98% of them seen just once. The specimen sequenced was naive CD4+ T cells sorted from PBMCs. These receptors came from a man in his forties or fifties in good health, CMV-negative, and a related stem cell transplant donor. The CDR3 runs from the conserved cysteine through the conserved F or W. The D gene is left open where the match is weak.

j_call,v_call,d_call,cdr3_nt,cdr3_aa
TRBJ1-5,TRBV5-1,NA,TGCGCCAGCAGCTTGGCCGGCAGGGATCAGCCCCAGCATTTT,CASSLAGRDQPQHF
TRBJ1-2,TRBV7-9,TRBD1,TGTGCCAGCAGCCGGACAGGGGATAGTGGCTACACCTTC,CASSRTGDSGYTF
TRBJ1-2,TRBV6-1,NA,TGTGCCAGCAGTGGAAACGGGAGGGTCGGTGGCTACACCTTC,CASSGNGRVGGYTF
TRBJ2-1,TRBV5-8,TRBD1,TGTGCCAGCAGCCGGGACAGGGGCCAGTACAATGAGCAGTTCTTC,CASSRDRGQYNEQFF
TRBJ2-3,TRBV9,TRBD1,TGTGCCAGCAGCGCCCGGACAGGGGACGGCACAGATACGCAGTATTTT,CASSARTGDGTDTQYF
TRBJ2-3,TRBV6-1,TRBD2,TGTGCCAGCAGACTAGCGGGATCGGATACGCAGTATTTT,CASRLAGSDTQYF
TRBJ1-2,TRBV6-6,NA,TGTGCCAGCAGTTACCCAAGGACAGTTGTTTATGGCTACACCTTC,CASSYPRTVVYGYTF
TRBJ2-3,TRBV7-2,TRBD2,TGTGCCAGCAGCTTAGGGGCAGCGGGGGGGCCGATCACAGATACGCAGTATTTT,CASSLGAAGGPITDTQYF
TRBJ1-1,TRBV4-2,NA,TGTGCCAGCAGCCAAGATCGGGGGGGTTGGGGCACTGAAGCTTTCTTT,CASSQDRGGWGTEAFF
TRBJ2-7,TRBV27,NA,TGTGCCAGCAGTTTATCGCGGGACCCCTACGAGCAGTACTTC,CASSLSRDPYEQYF
TRBJ1-2,TRBV27,NA,TGTGCCAGCAGTTTATCGGCTCTTCATCGGGTGGGTGGCTACACCTTC,CASSLSALHRVGGYTF
TRBJ1-1,TRBV5-1,NA,TGCGCCAGCAGGTCAGGGAGGGTGAACACTGAAGCTTTCTTT,CASRSGRVNTEAFF
TRBJ2-3,TRBV7-9,TRBD2,TGTGCCAGCAGCCCCTGGACTAGCGGGAGGTCAGATACGCAGTATTTT,CASSPWTSGRSDTQYF
TRBJ2-6,TRBV9,NA,TGTGCCAGCAGCGTCGACAGTGCGTCTGGGGCCAACGTCCTGACTTTC,CASSVDSASGANVLTF
TRBJ2-3,TRBV4-2,TRBD2,TGTGCCAGCAGCCAAGCCCATCCGGGACTAGCGGGAGGGAGTACAGATACGCAGTATTTT,CASSQAHPGLAGGSTDTQYF
TRBJ2-1,TRBV5-1,NA,TGCGCCAGCAGCCCTACAGGAGAGACCTACAATGAGCAGTTCTTC,CASSPTGETYNEQFF
TRBJ2-5,TRBV7-8,NA,TGTGCCAGCAGCTTGGGGCCACAAGAGACCCAGTACTTC,CASSLGPQETQYF
TRBJ1-2,TRBV5-5,NA,TGTGCCAGCAGCTACGACAGCTATGGCTACACCTTC,CASSYDSYGYTF